A single TCR beta chain is shown here with its context. The target antigen is unknown. A CD45RA+ naive subset and a CD45RA-negative memory subset were split from CD4+ cells. Germline V gives CDR1 LGHNA, CDR2 YNFKEQ. The CDR3 totals 16 residues. V lost 0 bases to trimming and J lost 4 bases, with 14 bases between them. Measured with immunoSEQ multiplex PCR; TCRdb has only the in-frame clones, and not every one. The repertoire has about 710,000 clones, around 73% of them found once; the top ten carry roughly 1.9%. This sample was included in a study of shared clonotypes between healthy human individuals. Study-wide context: Plates per donor: three CD4 naive, three CD4 memory, two CD8 naive, one CD8 memory. Whole-study findings and limits: The researchers took only blood, and tissue repertoires probably look different. Researchers found naive subsets generally carried larger estimated richness than memory subsets.

The specimen sequenced was memory CD4+ T cells sorted from blood. The subset denotes: CD45RA-negative fraction. This chain uses TRBV4-2 with TRBJ2-3; no firm D call. The TCR comes from a woman in her twenties or thirties in good health. CDR3 sequence (DNA): TGTGCCAGCAGCCAAGATCTAGGGAAAGGGTCAGATACGCAGTATTTT. This encodes CASSQDLGKGSDTQYF.